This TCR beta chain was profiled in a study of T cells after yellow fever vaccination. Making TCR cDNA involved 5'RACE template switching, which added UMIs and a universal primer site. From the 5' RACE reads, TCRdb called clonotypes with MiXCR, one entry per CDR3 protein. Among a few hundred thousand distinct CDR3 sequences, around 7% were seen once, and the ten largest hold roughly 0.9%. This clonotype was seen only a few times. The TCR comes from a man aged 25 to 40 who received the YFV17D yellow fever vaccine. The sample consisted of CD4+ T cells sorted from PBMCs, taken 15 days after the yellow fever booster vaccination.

CDR3 DNA sequence: TGTGCCAGCAGGATAGCGGGAGGGAGCTCCTACGAGCAGTACTTC. Protein sequence: CASRIAGGSSYEQYF. The chain couples TRBV7-9 to TRBJ2-7; 11 positions match TRBD2. This CDR3 comprises 15 residues. Germline assignment: CDR1 SEHNR and CDR2 FQNEAQ (reference sequence). The V and J ends lost 6 bases and 0 bases, in that order; junction bases with no gene match: 4.